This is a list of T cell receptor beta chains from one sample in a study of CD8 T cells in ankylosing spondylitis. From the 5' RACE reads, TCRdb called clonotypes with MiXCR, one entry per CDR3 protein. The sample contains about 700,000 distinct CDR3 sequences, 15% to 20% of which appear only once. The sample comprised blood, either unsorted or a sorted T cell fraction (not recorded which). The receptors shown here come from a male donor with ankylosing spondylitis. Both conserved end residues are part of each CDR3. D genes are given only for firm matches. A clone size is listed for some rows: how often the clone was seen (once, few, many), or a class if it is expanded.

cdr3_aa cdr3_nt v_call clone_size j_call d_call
CASKAWGTNTGELFF TGTGCCAGCAAGGCGTGGGGTACGAACACCGGGGAGCTGTTTTTT TRBV2 few TRBJ2-2 NA
CASSSRNYNEQFF TGCGCCAGCAGCTCCCGCAATTACAATGAGCAGTTCTTC TRBV5-1 NA TRBJ2-1 NA
CSAEGRTRDTQYF TGCAGCGCAGAAGGGAGAACCAGGGATACGCAGTATTTT TRBV29-1 many TRBJ2-3 NA
CASSTEGVHGYTF TGTGCCAGCAGCACCGAAGGGGTTCATGGCTACACCTTC TRBV7-2 few TRBJ1-2 NA
CASSEPTSGRNTGELFF TGTGCCAGCAGTGAACCGACTAGCGGGAGGAACACCGGGGAGCTGTTTTTT TRBV2 many TRBJ2-2 TRBD2
CASSLLAGGITQYF TGTGCCAGCAGTCTACTAGCGGGAGGGATTACCCAGTACTTC TRBV28 once TRBJ2-5 TRBD2
CASSLGQGRVNEQFF TGTGCCAGCAGTTTAGGGCAGGGGAGGGTCAATGAGCAGTTCTTC TRBV12-3/TRBV12-4 NA TRBJ2-1 NA
CASKQGFGEQYF TGTGCCAGCAAACAGGGTTTCGGCGAGCAGTACTTC TRBV6-2/TRBV6-3 NA TRBJ2-7 NA
CASSLDMGALQETQYF TGTGCCAGCAGCTTAGATATGGGGGCACTCCAAGAGACCCAGTACTTC TRBV7-2 few TRBJ2-5 NA
CASSSGSYTEAFF TGTGCCAGCAGCTCGGGGAGCTACACTGAAGCTTTCTTT TRBV5-6 few TRBJ1-1 NA
CASSDKTGSGWAFF TGTGCCAGCAGTGATAAGACGGGGTCGGGATGGGCTTTCTTT TRBV6-1 few TRBJ1-1 NA